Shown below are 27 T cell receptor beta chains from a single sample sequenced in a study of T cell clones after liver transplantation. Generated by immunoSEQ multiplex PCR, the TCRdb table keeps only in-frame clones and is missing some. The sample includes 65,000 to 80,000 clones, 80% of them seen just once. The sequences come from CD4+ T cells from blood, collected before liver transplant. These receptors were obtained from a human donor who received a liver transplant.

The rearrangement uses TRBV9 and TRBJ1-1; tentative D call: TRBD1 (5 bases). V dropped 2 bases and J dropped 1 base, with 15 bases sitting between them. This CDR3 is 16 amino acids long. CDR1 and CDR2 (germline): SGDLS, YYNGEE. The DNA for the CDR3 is TGTGCCAGCAGCGTGGGACTGACGGCTGGGAACACTGAAGCTTTCTTT. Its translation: CASSVGLTAGNTEAFF.

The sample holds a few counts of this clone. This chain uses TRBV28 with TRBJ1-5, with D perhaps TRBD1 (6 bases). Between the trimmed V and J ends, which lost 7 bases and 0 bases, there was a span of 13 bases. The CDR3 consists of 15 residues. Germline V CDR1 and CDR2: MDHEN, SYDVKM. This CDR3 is CASIPGHYSNQPQHF. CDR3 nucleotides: TGTGCCAGCATTCCGGGACACTATAGCAATCAGCCCCAGCATTTT.

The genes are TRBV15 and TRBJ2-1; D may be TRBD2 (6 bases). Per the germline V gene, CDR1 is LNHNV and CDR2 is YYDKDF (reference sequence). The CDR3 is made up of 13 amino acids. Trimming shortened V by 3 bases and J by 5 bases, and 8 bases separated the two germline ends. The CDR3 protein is CATSSGLNNEQFF. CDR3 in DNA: TGTGCCACCAGCAGTGGACTAAACAATGAGCAGTTCTTC.

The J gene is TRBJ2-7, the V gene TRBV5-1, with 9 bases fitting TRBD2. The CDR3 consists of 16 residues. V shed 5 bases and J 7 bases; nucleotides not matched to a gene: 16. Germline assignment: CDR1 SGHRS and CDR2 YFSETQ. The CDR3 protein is CASSLGGQAGGGEQYF. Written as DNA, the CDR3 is TGCGCCAGCAGTCTCGGCGGGCAAGCGGGAGGAGGTGAGCAGTACTTC.

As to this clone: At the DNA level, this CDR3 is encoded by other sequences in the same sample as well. The DNA of the CDR3 is TGTGCCAGTAGTATCGGGTTCGATCAGCCCCAGCATTTT. Translated, it gives CASSIGFDQPQHF. The rearrangement links TRBV19 to TRBJ1-5; D is ambiguous. Germline CDR1 reads LNHDA; CDR2 reads SQIVND (reference sequence). V shed 3 bases and J shed 5 bases, with 8 bases lying between them. The CDR3 is 13 amino acids.

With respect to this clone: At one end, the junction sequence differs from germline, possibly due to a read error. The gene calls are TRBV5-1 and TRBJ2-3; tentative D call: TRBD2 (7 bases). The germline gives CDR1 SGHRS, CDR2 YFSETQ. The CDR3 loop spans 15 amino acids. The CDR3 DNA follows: TGCGCCAGCAGCTTCCGGTGGGGGGGCACCGATACGCAGTATTTT. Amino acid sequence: CASSFRWGGTDTQYF. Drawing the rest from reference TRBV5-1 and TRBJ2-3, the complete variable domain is KAGVTQTPRYLIKTRGQQVTLSCSPISGHRSVSWYQQTPGQGLQFLFEYFSETQRNKGNFPGRFSGRQFSNSRSEMNVSTLELGDSALYLCASSFRWGGTDTQYFGPGTRLTVL.

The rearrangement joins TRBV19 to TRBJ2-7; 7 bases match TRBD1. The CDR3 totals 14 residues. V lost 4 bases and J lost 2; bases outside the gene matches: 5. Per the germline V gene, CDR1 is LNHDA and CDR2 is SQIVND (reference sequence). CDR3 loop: CASSTDRAPYEQYF. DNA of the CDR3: TGTGCCAGTAGTACCGACAGGGCACCCTACGAGCAGTACTTC.

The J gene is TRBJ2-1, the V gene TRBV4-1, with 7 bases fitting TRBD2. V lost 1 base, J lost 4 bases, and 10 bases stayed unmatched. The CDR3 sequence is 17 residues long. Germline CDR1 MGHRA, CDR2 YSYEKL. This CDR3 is CASSQGSIAGLYNEQFF. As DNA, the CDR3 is TGCGCCAGCAGCCAAGGGTCCATAGCGGGTCTATACAATGAGCAGTTCTTC.

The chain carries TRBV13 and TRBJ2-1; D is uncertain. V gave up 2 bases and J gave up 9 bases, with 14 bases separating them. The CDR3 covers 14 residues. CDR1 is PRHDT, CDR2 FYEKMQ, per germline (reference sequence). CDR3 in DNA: TGTGCCAGCAGCTTACGGGCCCATCCGGGTGAGCAGTTCTTC. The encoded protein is CASSLRAHPGEQFF.

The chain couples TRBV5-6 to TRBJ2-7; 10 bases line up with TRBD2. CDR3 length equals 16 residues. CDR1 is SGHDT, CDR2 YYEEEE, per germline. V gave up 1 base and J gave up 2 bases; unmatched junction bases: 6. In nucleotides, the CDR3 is TGTGCCAGCAGCTTGTTAGCGGGAGGCCTCGCCTACGAGCAGTACTTC. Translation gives CASSLLAGGLAYEQYF.

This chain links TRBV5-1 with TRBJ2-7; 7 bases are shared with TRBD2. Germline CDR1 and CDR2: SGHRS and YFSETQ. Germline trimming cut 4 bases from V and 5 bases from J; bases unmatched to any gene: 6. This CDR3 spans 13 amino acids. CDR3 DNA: TGCGCCAGCAGCGGCCTTGGGGGGGACGAGCAGTACTTC. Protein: CASSGLGGDEQYF.

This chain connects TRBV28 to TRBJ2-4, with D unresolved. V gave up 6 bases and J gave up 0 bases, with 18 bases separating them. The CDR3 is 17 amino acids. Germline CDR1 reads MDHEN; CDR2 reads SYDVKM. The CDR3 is CASRLTRGIPAKNIQYF. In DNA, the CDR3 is TGTGCCAGCAGATTAACAAGAGGCATTCCAGCCAAAAACATTCAGTACTTC.

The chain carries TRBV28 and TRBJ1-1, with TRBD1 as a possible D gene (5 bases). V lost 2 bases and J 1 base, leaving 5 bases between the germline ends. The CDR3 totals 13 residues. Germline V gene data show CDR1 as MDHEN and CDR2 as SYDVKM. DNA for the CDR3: TGTGCCAGCAGTTTAAGGGGGAACACTGAAGCTTTCTTT. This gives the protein CASSLRGNTEAFF.

As DNA, the CDR3 is TGTGCCAGCATCCGGGAGAGGGGCACAGATACGCAGTATTTT. It is translated as CASIRERGTDTQYF. The chain uses TRBV2 and TRBJ2-3, with D possibly matching TRBD2 (6 bases). The CDR3 totals 14 residues. The germline V gene has CDR1 SNHLY and CDR2 FYNNEI. V lost 7 bases and J lost 1, with 12 bases in between.

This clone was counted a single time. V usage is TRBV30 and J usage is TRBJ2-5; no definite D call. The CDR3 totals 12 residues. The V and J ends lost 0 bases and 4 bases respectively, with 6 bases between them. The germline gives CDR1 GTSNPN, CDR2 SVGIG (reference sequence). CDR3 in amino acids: CAWSVQVETQYF. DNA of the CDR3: TGTGCCTGGAGTGTACAAGTAGAGACCCAGTACTTC.

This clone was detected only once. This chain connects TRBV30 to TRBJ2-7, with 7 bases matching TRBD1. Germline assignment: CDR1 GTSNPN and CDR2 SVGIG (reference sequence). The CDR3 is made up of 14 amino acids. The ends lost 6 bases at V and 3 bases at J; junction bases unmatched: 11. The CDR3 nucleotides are TGTGCCTGCGAGCGGACAGGCGGTTACTACGAGCAGTACTTC. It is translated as CACERTGGYYEQYF.

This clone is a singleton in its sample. Here the CDR3 reads CASSLLDWQVNTEAFF. As DNA, the CDR3 is TGTGCCAGCAGCTTATTAGATTGGCAGGTGAACACTGAAGCTTTCTTT. V and J are TRBV5-5 and TRBJ1-1; D remains ambiguous. This CDR3 contains 16 residues. Germline CDR1 and CDR2: SGHKS and YYEKEE (reference sequence). Trimming took 2 bases from V and 0 from J, leaving 14 bases between them.

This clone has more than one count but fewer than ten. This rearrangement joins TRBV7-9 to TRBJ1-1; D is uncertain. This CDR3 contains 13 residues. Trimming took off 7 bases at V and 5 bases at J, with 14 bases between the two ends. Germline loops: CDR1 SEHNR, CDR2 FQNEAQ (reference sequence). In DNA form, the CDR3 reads TGTGCCAGCACCCTTGGAGGGCGGACTGAAGCTTTCTTT. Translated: CASTLGGRTEAFF.

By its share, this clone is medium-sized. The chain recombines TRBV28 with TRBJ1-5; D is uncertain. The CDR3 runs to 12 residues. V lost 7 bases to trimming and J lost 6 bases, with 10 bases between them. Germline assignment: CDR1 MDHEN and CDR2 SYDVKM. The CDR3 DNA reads TGTGCCAGCAAGGCTAGCGTTCAGCCCCAGCATTTT. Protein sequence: CASKASVQPQHF. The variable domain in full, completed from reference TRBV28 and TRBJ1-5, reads DVKVTQSSRYLVKRTGEKVFLECVQDMDHENMFWYRQDPGLGLRLIYFSYDVKMKEKGDIPEGYSVSREKKERFSLILESASTNQTSMYLCASKASVQPQHFGDGTRLSIL.

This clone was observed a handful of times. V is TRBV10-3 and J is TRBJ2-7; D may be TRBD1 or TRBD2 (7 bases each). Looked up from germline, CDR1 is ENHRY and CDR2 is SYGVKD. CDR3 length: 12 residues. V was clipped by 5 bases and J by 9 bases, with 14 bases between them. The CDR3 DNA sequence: TGTGCCATCAGTCCACAGGGGAGGGGGCAGTACTTC. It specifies CAISPQGRGQYF.

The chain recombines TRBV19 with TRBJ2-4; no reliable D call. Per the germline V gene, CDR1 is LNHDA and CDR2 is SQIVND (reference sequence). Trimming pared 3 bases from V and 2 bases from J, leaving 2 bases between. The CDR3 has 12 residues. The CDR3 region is CASSIPKNIQYF. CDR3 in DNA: TGTGCCAGTAGTATCCCCAAAAACATTCAGTACTTC.

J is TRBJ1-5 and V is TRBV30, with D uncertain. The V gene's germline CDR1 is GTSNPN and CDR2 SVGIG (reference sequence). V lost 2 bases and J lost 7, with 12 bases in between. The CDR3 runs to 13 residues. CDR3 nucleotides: TGTGCCTGGAGTACGGGGAACACCCAGCCCCAGCATTTT. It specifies CAWSTGNTQPQHF.

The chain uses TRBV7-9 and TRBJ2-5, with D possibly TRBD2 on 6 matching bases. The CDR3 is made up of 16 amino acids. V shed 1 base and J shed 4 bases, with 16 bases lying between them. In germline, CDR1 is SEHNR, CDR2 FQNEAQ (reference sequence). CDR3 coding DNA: TGTGCCAGCAGCTTAGTGTCGGGGACTCCCCGAGAGACCCAGTACTTC. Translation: CASSLVSGTPRETQYF.

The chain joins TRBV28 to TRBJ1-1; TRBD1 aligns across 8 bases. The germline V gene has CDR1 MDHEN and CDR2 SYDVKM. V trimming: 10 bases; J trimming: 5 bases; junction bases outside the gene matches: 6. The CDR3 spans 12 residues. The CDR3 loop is CATRQGWTEAFF. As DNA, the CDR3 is TGTGCCACGCGACAGGGGTGGACTGAAGCTTTCTTT.

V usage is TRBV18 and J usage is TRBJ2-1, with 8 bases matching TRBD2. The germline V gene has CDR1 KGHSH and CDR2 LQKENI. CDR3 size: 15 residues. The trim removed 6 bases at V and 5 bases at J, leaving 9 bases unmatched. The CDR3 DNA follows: TGTGCCAGCTCTCCTCTAGCGGGTTCCAACAATGAGCAGTTCTTC. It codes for CASSPLAGSNNEQFF.

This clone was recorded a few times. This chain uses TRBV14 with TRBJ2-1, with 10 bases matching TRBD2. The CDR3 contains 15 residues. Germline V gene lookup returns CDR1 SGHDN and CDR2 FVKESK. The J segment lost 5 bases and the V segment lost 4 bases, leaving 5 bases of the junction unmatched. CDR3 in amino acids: CASSPLAGADNEQFF. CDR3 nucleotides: TGTGCCAGCAGCCCTCTAGCGGGAGCGGACAATGAGCAGTTCTTC.

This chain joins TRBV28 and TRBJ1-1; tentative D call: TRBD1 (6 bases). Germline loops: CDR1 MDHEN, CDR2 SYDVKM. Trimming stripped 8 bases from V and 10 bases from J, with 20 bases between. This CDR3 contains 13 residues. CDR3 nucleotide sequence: TGTGCCAGCCGAAGGGGGATTAATGTGGGAGCTTTCTTT. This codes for CASRRGINVGAFF.